The clone carrying this T cell receptor (beta chain) has a single count. Those enrolled in Seattle joined during active infection and were followed longitudinally afterward. Authors' processing steps: Amplifying reference gene primers gave estimates of nucleated cell counts. Only in-frame clones appear in the TCRdb table, and some are missing; sequencing was by immunoSEQ multiplex PCR. Clone size and V and J calls were adopted from that table, with D and trimming inferred from the DNA. The table lists 310,000 or so clones, 80% to 90% of them singletons, with around 10% in the top ten. This record comes from a study of blood T cell repertoires in COVID-19. About the study: There were acute and convalescent COVID-19 samples, and they came from the United States, Italy and Spain. T cells, B-cell-depleted T cells, or PBMCs provided the cDNA or gDNA that served as material.

The CDR3 is 15 amino acids. Germline V gene sequence: CDR1 SEHNR, CDR2 FQNEAQ (reference sequence). Trimming cost V 4 bases and J 4 bases; bases outside gene matches: 5. The specimen was peripheral blood. This rearrangement joins TRBV7-9 to TRBJ2-7; TRBD1 agrees at 12 bases. This clonotype was obtained from a young man with COVID-19, enrolled during active disease. The CDR3 bases are TGTGCCAGCAGCTCGGGACAGGGGGCGCATTACGAGCAGTACTTC. This sequence encodes CASSSGQGAHYEQYF.